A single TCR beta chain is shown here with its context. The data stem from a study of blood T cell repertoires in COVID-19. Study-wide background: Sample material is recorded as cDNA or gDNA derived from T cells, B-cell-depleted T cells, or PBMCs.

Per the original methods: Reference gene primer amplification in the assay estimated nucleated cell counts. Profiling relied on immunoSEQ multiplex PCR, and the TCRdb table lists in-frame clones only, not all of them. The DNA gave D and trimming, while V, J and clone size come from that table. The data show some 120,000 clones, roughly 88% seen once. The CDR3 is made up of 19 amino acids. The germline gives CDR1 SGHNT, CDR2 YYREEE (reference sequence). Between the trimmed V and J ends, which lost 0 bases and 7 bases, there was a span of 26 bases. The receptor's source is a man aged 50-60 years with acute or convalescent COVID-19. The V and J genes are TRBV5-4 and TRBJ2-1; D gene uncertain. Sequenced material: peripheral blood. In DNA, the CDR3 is TGTGCCAGCAGCTTGGAACCCCTCGGCGGTCTCGGAAGGTTGAATGAGCAGTTCTTC. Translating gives CASSLEPLGGLGRLNEQFF.